This TCR beta chain comes out of a study of CD8 T cells in ankylosing spondylitis. Via MiXCR, TCRdb re-called the 5' RACE reads, giving one row per CDR3 protein. The repertoire holds 100,000 to 150,000 distinct CDR3 sequences, under 20% seen once, with approximately 30% in the top ten. Germline CDR1 and CDR2: MNHEY and SMNVEV (reference sequence). This CDR3 contains 12 residues. Deletions cut 7 bases from V and 2 bases from J, with 8 bases between. On this clonotype itself: Its specificity is unknown.

Overall study results and limits: Among TCR beta sequences, a motif of eight or nine highly homologous variants appeared characteristic of ankylosing spondylitis blood.

V usage is TRBV27 and J usage is TRBJ2-5; D not resolved. Input material: blood, either unsorted or a sorted T cell fraction (not recorded which). The TCR sequence derives from a male donor with ankylosing spondylitis. CDR3: CASMDVQETQYF. The CDR3 DNA is TGTGCCAGCATGGACGTGCAAGAGACCCAGTACTTC.